The following is a T cell receptor (beta chain) sequence with its context. The antigen remains unidentified. Unique molecular identifiers were built into the TCRbeta library. TCRdb re-called the PCR reads with MiXCR, one entry per CDR3 protein. Of roughly 490,000 distinct CDR3 sequences in the sample, about an eighth were seen once. With 4 bases clipped from V and 0 bases from J, the junction kept 5 bases outside the gene matches. This CDR3 contains 15 residues. In germline, CDR1 is SGHKS, CDR2 YYEKEE (reference sequence). These data belong to a study of T-cell reconstitution after alpha-beta-depleted transplantation in children. The study, taken as a whole, reports: Where some patients showed high TCRbeta diversity at day 60, it came from recipient T cells and thymic progenitors that had survived.

The specimen comprised PBMCs, mostly from graft donor cells, sampled 180 days after TCRalphabeta/CD19-depleted stem cell transplant. The chain combines TRBV5-5 with TRBJ2-3; 7 positions match TRBD2. This TCR was recovered from a female patient between 2 and 15 years old who had a stem cell transplant for aplastic anemia, so the T cells may come from the graft donor. This CDR3 is CASSPGGTSTDTQYF. DNA for the CDR3: TGTGCCAGCAGCCCCGGGGGGACTAGCACAGATACGCAGTATTTT.